Below, one T cell receptor beta chain is given with its context. In the original processing: For nucleated cells, counts were estimated from reference gene primer amplification. The assay was immunoSEQ multiplex PCR, and TCRdb's table has in-frame clones only and misses some. The D gene and trimming were derived from the DNA, and the V and J assignments and clone size from that table. Of around 310,000 clones listed, 70% to 90% are singletons. The data belong to a study of blood T cell repertoires in COVID-19. Overall study context: Samples of COVID-19 (acute and convalescent) were obtained from the United States, Italy and Spain. Sources were T cells, B-cell-depleted T cells, or PBMCs; the material itself was cDNA or gDNA.

The germline V gene has CDR1 SNHLY and CDR2 FYNNEI. J gave up 10 bases and V 5 bases, and 5 bases lay outside the gene matches. The CDR3 loop spans 12 amino acids. The TCR comes from a woman aged 55 to 70 with acute or convalescent COVID-19. This rearrangement joins TRBV2 to TRBJ1-1; 9 bases align to TRBD1. The specimen sequenced was peripheral blood. The CDR3 DNA reads TGTGCCAGCAGTCAACAGGGGGCTGTAGCTTTCTTT. As protein: CASSQQGAVAFF.